These 13 T cell receptor beta chains share one sample of origin, sequenced in a study of cytomegalovirus exposure and HLA in healthy donors. Here immunoSEQ multiplex PCR was the method, and the copy in TCRdb shows in-frame clones only, minus some. The data contain a few hundred thousand clones, roughly 88% of them singletons. The sample consisted of PBMCs. The receptors come from a woman younger than 35 in good health and CMV-seronegative.

This chain links TRBV20-1 with TRBJ1-4; D gene uncertain. CDR3 size: 11 residues. CDR1 and CDR2 from the germline V gene are DFQATT and SNEGSKA (reference sequence). V was cut by 6 bases and J by 8 bases, with 10 bases left in between. In DNA, the CDR3 is TGCAGTGCCCCTGGTCGGGAAAAACTGTTTTTT. Translation gives CSAPGREKLFF.

The genes are TRBV4-2 and TRBJ2-5, with TRBD2 identical over 12 bases. J gave up 5 bases and V 0 bases, and 7 bases lay outside the gene matches. The germline gives CDR1 LGHNA, CDR2 YNFKEQ. CDR3 size: 17 residues. This chain's CDR3 is CASSQDDLAGGGETQYF. The CDR3 DNA reads as TGTGCCAGCAGCCAAGATGATCTAGCGGGAGGGGGGGAGACCCAGTACTTC.

The chain couples TRBV28 to TRBJ2-1; 8 bases fit TRBD1. V lost 7 bases and J lost 2; bases outside the gene matches: 7. CDR3 length: 15 residues. Germline V gives CDR1 MDHEN, CDR2 SYDVKM. This chain's CDR3 is CASNDGQGAYNEQFF. In DNA form, the CDR3 reads TGTGCCAGCAACGACGGACAGGGAGCCTACAATGAGCAGTTCTTC.

The genes are TRBV4-2 and TRBJ1-1; 9 bases align to TRBD1. Germline values: CDR1 LGHNA, CDR2 YNFKEQ. V shed 4 bases, J shed 4 bases, and the junction held 10 bases outside the gene matches. This CDR3 is 16 amino acids long. DNA of the CDR3: TGTGCCAGCAGCCCGGTGGGACAGGGAGGAGGCACTGAAGCTTTCTTT. This encodes CASSPVGQGGGTEAFF.

This chain uses TRBV2 with TRBJ1-4, with 9 bases identical to TRBD1. The CDR3 is 15 amino acids. V was clipped by 5 bases and J by 8 bases; unmatched bases: 9. Per germline, CDR1 SNHLY and CDR2 FYNNEI. CDR3 coding DNA: TGTGCCAGCAGTCCTACAGGGGGCGTTAGGGAAAAACTGTTTTTT. Its translation: CASSPTGGVREKLFF.

This rearrangement joins TRBV7-9 to TRBJ2-2; 8 bases agree with TRBD1. The CDR3 has 16 amino acids. CDR1 is SEHNR, CDR2 FQNEAQ, per germline (reference sequence). V shed 4 bases and J 2 bases; nucleotides not matched to a gene: 6. CDR3 bases: TGTGCCAGCAGCTGGGGAGGACAGGGAAACACCGGGGAGCTGTTTTTT. This gives the protein CASSWGGQGNTGELFF.

This sequence joins TRBV6-4 and TRBJ1-1, with a tentative D call TRBD1 (6 bases). The germline gives CDR1 MRHNA, CDR2 SNTAGT. V was shortened by 4 bases and J by 11 bases, with 14 bases between the two germline ends. The CDR3 runs 12 residues. CDR3 nucleotide sequence: TGTGCCAGCAGTGGGACAGCGGAGAGGGCTTTCTTT. It codes for CASSGTAERAFF.

As for this clone: The same CDR3 also results from other DNA sequences found in this sample. V and J are TRBV7-9 and TRBJ2-1, with D possibly matching TRBD2 (6 bases). This CDR3 region has 15 residues. Germline V lookup: CDR1 SEHNR, CDR2 FQNEAQ (reference sequence). Trimming removed 5 bases from V and 0 bases from J, with 11 bases in between. The CDR3 sequence: CASSLAGSSYNEQFF. As DNA, the CDR3 is TGTGCCAGCAGCCTGGCGGGGAGCTCCTACAATGAGCAGTTCTTC.

The chain links TRBV5-6 to TRBJ2-1; D remains unclear. The ends were cut back, 2 bases at V and 4 bases at J, with 7 bases in the middle. The V gene's germline CDR1 is SGHDT and CDR2 YYEEEE. CDR3 length: 13 residues. CDR3 sequence: CASSFDRYNEQFF. The CDR3 nucleotides read TGTGCCAGCAGCTTTGATAGATACAATGAGCAGTTCTTC.

A note on this clone: Compared with germline, one end of the junction differs, possibly owing to a read error. The chain uses TRBV6-5 and TRBJ1-3; D gene uncertain. Germline CDR1 is MNHEY and CDR2 is SVGAGI. The CDR3 is 13 amino acids. CDR3 in DNA: TGTGCCAGCAGGAGGGAGCGTGGAAGCACCATATATTTT. Translated, it gives CASRRERGSTIYF.

The chain links TRBV5-1 to TRBJ2-1; D possibly corresponds to TRBD1 (6 bases). Germline V gene lookup returns CDR1 SGHRS and CDR2 YFSETQ. CDR3 length: 16 residues. V lost 4 bases and J 4 bases, leaving 18 bases between the germline ends. CDR3 in amino acids: CASSIDQGMGYNEQFF. CDR3 DNA: TGCGCCAGCAGCATAGACCAGGGGATGGGATACAATGAGCAGTTCTTC.

This clone appeared a single time. The chain couples TRBV4-3 to TRBJ2-3, with 8 bases that match TRBD2. The CDR3 covers 18 residues. Germline V gene sequence: CDR1 LGHNA, CDR2 YSLEER. V gave up 0 bases and J gave up 2 bases; unmatched junction bases: 10. CDR3 protein: CASSQEGAAGGVTDTQYF. The CDR3 DNA reads TGCGCCAGCAGCCAAGAGGGGGCGGCGGGAGGTGTCACAGATACGCAGTATTTT.

The V gene is TRBV25-1, the J gene TRBJ2-7; D unclear. The V end was cut by 4 bases, the J end by 2 bases, with 6 bases between. The CDR3 runs 12 residues. Germline CDR1 reads MGHDK; CDR2 reads SYGVNS. In DNA, the CDR3 is TGTGCCAGCAGTGCTCCTGCCTACGAGCAGTACTTC. Protein sequence: CASSAPAYEQYF.